These T cell receptor beta chains were read from a single sample in a study of blood T cell repertoires in COVID-19. TCRdb keeps only in-frame clones here, not all; method: immunoSEQ multiplex PCR. The data contain fewer than 35,000 clones, around 87% of them singletons. The sample taken for sequencing was peripheral blood. The receptor source for this set is a human donor in a cohort sampled during active COVID-19. The donor label of this sample is uncertain. Each CDR3 is given without its conserved first and last residue.

v_call: TRBV9; cdr3_length: 13; j_call: TRBJ2-3; cdr3_aa: ASSVKPGVSDTQY
v_call: TRBV5-1; cdr3_length: 12; j_call: TRBJ2-5; cdr3_aa: ASSLVGGQETQY
v_call: TRBV7-2; cdr3_length: 14; j_call: TRBJ1-5; cdr3_aa: ASSLGSTVSNQPQH
v_call: TRBV7-3; cdr3_length: 14; j_call: TRBJ2-3; cdr3_aa: ASSSSAGGPSDTQY
v_call: TRBV9; cdr3_length: 14; j_call: TRBJ2-5; cdr3_aa: ASSVGSGGLQETQY
v_call: TRBV5-6; cdr3_length: 14; j_call: TRBJ2-5; cdr3_aa: ASSLGTATVQETQY
v_call: TRBV29-1; cdr3_length: 11; j_call: TRBJ2-3; cdr3_aa: SAPGGFTDTQY
v_call: TRBV11-2; cdr3_length: 11; j_call: TRBJ1-1; cdr3_aa: ASSLAFLTEAF
v_call: TRBV7-2; cdr3_length: 12; j_call: TRBJ2-7; cdr3_aa: ASSLGGQTYEQY
v_call: TRBV5-1; cdr3_length: 10; j_call: TRBJ2-3; cdr3_aa: ASRKGPDTQY
v_call: TRBV27; cdr3_length: 13; j_call: TRBJ2-4; cdr3_aa: ASRLRGAGKNIQY
v_call: TRBV6-2/TRBV6-3; cdr3_length: 11; j_call: TRBJ1-1; cdr3_aa: ASSSGVNTEAF
v_call: TRBV5-4; cdr3_length: 10; j_call: TRBJ1-6; cdr3_aa: ASSLRDSPLH
v_call: TRBV6-5; cdr3_length: 13; j_call: TRBJ2-3; cdr3_aa: ASRNGGDPTDTQY
v_call: TRBV7-9; cdr3_length: 12; j_call: TRBJ2-1; cdr3_aa: ASSPRGSYNEQF
v_call: TRBV7-2; cdr3_length: 13; j_call: TRBJ1-3; cdr3_aa: ASSLQTGPGNTIY
v_call: TRBV5-1; cdr3_length: 12; j_call: TRBJ2-5; cdr3_aa: ASGELAGGETQY
v_call: TRBV11-2; cdr3_length: 14; j_call: TRBJ2-7; cdr3_aa: ASSTTRRGLSYEQY
v_call: TRBV3-1/TRBV3-2; cdr3_length: 15; j_call: TRBJ2-2; cdr3_aa: ASRRGSGQGRTGELF
v_call: TRBV7-3; cdr3_length: 11; j_call: TRBJ2-3; cdr3_aa: ASSLDRGDTQY
v_call: TRBV5-1; cdr3_length: 13; j_call: TRBJ1-4; cdr3_aa: ASSPEGHRSEKLF
v_call: TRBV6-5; cdr3_length: 9; j_call: TRBJ2-1; cdr3_aa: ASLSGVEQF
v_call: TRBV24-1; cdr3_length: 13; j_call: TRBJ1-1; cdr3_aa: ATSDPGRGETEAF
v_call: TRBV18; cdr3_length: 14; j_call: TRBJ1-2; cdr3_aa: ASSPLGQGGNYGYT
v_call: TRBV4-2; cdr3_length: 11; j_call: TRBJ2-1; cdr3_aa: ASSQEYYNEQF
v_call: TRBV7-9; cdr3_length: 11; j_call: TRBJ1-2; cdr3_aa: ASSLGGAYGYT
v_call: TRBV21-1; cdr3_length: 14; j_call: TRBJ2-3; cdr3_aa: ASSKGTGDGTDTQY
v_call: TRBV2; cdr3_length: 12; j_call: TRBJ1-1; cdr3_aa: ASKGTEGDTEAF
v_call: TRBV28; cdr3_length: 15; j_call: TRBJ2-7; cdr3_aa: ASSLWGQGDFSYEQY
v_call: TRBV7-2; cdr3_length: 14; j_call: TRBJ1-1; cdr3_aa: ASSPRWAEMNTEAF
v_call: TRBV7-6; cdr3_length: 13; j_call: TRBJ2-1; cdr3_aa: ASSRTSGGAYEQF
v_call: TRBV9; cdr3_length: 15; j_call: TRBJ2-3; cdr3_aa: ASSVWGSGGVIDTQY
v_call: TRBV2; cdr3_length: 9; j_call: TRBJ2-5; cdr3_aa: ASSRGGTQY
v_call: TRBV29-1; cdr3_length: 11; j_call: TRBJ1-1; cdr3_aa: SGTGHLNTEAF
v_call: TRBV21-1; cdr3_length: 15; j_call: TRBJ1-3; cdr3_aa: ASSKAPQGTTGNTIY
v_call: TRBV24-1; cdr3_length: 14; j_call: TRBJ1-5; cdr3_aa: ATSDGLRGWNQPQH
v_call: TRBV6-2/TRBV6-3; cdr3_length: 10; j_call: TRBJ2-1; cdr3_aa: ASSPPSNEQF
v_call: TRBV19; cdr3_length: 15; j_call: TRBJ1-5; cdr3_aa: ASIDSDRGYSNQPQH
v_call: TRBV7-3; cdr3_length: 13; j_call: TRBJ2-2; cdr3_aa: ASSPTGGYTGELF
v_call: TRBV29-1; cdr3_length: 11; j_call: TRBJ1-5; cdr3_aa: SVGLGVNQPQH
v_call: TRBV5-6; cdr3_length: 15; j_call: TRBJ1-2; cdr3_aa: ASSLVPGGASNYGYT
v_call: TRBV12-3/TRBV12-4; cdr3_length: 11; j_call: TRBJ2-1; cdr3_aa: ASSSEPYNEQF